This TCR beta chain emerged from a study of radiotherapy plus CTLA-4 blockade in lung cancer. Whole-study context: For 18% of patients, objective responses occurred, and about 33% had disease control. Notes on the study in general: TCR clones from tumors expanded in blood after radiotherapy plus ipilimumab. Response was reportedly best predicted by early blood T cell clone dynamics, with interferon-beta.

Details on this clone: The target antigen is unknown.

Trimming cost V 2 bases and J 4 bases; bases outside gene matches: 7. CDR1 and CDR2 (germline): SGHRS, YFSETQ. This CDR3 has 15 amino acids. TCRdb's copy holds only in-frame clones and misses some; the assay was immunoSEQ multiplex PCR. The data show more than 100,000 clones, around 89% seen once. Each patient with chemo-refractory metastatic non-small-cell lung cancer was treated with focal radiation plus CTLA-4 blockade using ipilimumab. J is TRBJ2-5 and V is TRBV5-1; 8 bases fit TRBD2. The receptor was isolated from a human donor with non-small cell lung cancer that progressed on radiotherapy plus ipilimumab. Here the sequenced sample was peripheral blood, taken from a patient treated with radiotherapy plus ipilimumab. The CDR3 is CASSFSGSGRETQYF. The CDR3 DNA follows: TGCGCCAGCAGCTTCAGCGGGAGCGGAAGAGAGACCCAGTACTTC.